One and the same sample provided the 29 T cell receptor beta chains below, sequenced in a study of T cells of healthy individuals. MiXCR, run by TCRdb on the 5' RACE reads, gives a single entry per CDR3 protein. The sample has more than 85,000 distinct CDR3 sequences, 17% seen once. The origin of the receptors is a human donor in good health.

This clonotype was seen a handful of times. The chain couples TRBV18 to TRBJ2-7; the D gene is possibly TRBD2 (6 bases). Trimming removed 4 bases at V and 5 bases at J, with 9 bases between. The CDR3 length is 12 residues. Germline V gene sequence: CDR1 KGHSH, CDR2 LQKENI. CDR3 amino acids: CASSRGRHEQYF. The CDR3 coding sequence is TGTGCCAGCTCACGGGGGAGGCACGAGCAGTACTTC. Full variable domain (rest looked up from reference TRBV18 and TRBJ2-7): NAGVMQNPRHLVRRRGQEARLRCSPMKGHSHVYWYRQLPEEGLKFMVYLQKENIIDESGMPKERFSAEFPKEGPSILRIQQVVRGDSAAYFCASSRGRHEQYFGPGTRLTVT.

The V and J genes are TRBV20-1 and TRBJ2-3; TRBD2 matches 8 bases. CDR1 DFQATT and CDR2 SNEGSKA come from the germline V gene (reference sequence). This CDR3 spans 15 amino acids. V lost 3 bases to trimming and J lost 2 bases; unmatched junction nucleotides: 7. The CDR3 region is CSASQASGFTDTQYF. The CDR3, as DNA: TGCAGTGCTAGTCAGGCTAGCGGGTTCACAGATACGCAGTATTTT.

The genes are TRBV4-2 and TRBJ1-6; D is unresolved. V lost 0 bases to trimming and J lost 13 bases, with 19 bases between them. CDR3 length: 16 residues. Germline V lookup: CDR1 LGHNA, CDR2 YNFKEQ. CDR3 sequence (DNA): TGTGCCAGCAGCCAAGATTTGGCGGCGTCCATGGTTCCCCTCCACTTT. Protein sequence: CASSQDLAASMVPLHF.

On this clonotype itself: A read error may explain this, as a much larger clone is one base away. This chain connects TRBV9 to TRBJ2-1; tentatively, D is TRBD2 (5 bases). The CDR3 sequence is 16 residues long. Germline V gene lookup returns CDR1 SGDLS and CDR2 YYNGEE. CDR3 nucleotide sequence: TGTGCCAGCAGCGTAGGGGTTAGCGTAGACTACAATGAGCTGTTCTTC. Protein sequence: CASSVGVSVDYNELFF.

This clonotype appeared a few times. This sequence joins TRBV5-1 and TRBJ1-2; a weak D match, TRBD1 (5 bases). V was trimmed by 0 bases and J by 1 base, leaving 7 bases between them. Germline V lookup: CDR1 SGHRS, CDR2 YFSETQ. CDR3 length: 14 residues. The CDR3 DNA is TGCGCCAGCAGCTTGGTGACAGATAACTATGGCTACACCTTC. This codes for CASSLVTDNYGYTF.

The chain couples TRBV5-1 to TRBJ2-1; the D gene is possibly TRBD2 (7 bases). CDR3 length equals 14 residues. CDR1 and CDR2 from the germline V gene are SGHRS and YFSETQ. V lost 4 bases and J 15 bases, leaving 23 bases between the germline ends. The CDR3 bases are TGCGCCAGCAGCGTCCGGGACAATCGACTAGCTCTGTTCTTC. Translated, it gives CASSVRDNRLALFF.

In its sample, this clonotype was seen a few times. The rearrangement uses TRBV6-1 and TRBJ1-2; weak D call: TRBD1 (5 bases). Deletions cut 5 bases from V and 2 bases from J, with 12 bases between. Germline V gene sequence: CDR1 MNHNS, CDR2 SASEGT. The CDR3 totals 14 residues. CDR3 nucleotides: TGTGCCAGCAGTCAGGACGGGACCAACTATGGCTACACCTTC. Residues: CASSQDGTNYGYTF.

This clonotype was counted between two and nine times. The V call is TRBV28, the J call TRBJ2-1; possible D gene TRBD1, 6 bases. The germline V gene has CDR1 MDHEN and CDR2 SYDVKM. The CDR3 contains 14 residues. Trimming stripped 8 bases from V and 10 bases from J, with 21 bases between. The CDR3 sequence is CASWSPPGANEQFF. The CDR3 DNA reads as TGTGCCAGCTGGAGTCCGCCAGGGGCTAACGAGCAGTTCTTC. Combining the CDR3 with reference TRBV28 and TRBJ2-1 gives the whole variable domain DVKVTQSSRYLVKRTGEKVFLECVQDMDHENMFWYRQDPGLGLRLIYFSYDVKMKEKGDIPEGYSVSREKKERFSLILESASTNQTSMYLCASWSPPGANEQFFGPGTRLTVL.

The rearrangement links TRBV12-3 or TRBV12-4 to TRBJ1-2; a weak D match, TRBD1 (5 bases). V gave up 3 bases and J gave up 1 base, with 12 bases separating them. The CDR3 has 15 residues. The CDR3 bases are TGTGCCAGCAGTTTTTCGGGGGACTTTAACTATGGCTACACCTTC. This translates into CASSFSGDFNYGYTF.

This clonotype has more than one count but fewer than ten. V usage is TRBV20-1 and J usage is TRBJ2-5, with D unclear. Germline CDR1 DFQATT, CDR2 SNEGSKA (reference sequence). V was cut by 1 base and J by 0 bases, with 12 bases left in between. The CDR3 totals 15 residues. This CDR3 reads CSARGEATYQETQYF. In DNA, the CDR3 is TGCAGTGCTAGAGGAGAAGCAACGTACCAAGAGACCCAGTACTTC.

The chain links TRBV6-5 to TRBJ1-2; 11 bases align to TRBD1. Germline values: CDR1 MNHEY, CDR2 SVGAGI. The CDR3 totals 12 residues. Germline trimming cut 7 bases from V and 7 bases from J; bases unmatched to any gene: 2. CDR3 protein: CASKGTGGGYTF. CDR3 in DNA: TGTGCCAGCAAAGGGACAGGGGGTGGCTACACCTTC.

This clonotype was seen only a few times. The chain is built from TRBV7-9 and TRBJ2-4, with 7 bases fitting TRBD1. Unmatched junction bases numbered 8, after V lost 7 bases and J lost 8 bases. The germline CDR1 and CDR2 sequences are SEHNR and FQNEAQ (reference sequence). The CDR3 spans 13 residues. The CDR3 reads CASTLTGRDIQYF. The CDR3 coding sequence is TGTGCCAGCACCCTGACAGGGCGGGACATTCAGTACTTC.

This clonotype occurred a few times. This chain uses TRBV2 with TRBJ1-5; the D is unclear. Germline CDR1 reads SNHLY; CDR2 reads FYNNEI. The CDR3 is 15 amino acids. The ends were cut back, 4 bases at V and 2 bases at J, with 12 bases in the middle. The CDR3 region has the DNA TGTGCCAGCAGTGCCCAGACACTGGGCAATCAGCCCCAGCATTTT. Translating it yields CASSAQTLGNQPQHF.

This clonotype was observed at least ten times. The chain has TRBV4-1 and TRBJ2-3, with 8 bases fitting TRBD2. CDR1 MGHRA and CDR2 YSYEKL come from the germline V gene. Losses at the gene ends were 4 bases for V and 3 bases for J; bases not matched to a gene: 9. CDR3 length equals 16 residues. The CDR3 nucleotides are TGCGCCAGCAGCCTCCGGACTAGCCTGGGGACAGATACGCAGTATTTT. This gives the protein CASSLRTSLGTDTQYF.

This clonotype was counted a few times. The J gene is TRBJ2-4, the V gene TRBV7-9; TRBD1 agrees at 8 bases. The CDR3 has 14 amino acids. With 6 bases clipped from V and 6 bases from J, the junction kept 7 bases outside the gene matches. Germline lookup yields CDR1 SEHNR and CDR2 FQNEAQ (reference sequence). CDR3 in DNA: TGTGCCAGCAGTTTTGGACAGGGTATAAACATTCAGTACTTC. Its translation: CASSFGQGINIQYF. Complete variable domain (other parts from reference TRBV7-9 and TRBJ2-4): DTGVSQNPRHKITKRGQNVTFRCDPISEHNRLYWYRQTLGQGPEFLTYFQNEAQLEKSRLLSDRFSAERPKGSFSTLEIQRTEQGDSAMYLCASSFGQGINIQYFGAGTRLSVL.

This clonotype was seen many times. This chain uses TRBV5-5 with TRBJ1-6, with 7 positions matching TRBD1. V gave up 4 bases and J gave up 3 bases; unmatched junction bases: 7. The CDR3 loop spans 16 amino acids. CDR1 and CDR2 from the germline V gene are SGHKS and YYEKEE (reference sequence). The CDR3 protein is CASSPQGQNYNSPLHF. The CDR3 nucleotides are TGTGCCAGCAGCCCTCAGGGACAGAACTATAATTCACCCCTCCACTTT.

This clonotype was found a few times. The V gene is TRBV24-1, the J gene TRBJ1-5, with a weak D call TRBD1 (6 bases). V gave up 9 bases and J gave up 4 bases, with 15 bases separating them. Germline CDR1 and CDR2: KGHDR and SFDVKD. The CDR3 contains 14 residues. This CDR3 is CATSSGRGNQPQHF. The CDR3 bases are TGTGCCACCTCCTCAGGCAGGGGAAATCAGCCCCAGCATTTT.

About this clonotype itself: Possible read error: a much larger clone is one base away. DNA for the CDR3: TGTGCCAGCGGCGAGGGGGCGGGAGGCCTTGACACCGGGGAGCTGTTTTTT. Translated: CASGEGAGGLDTGELFF. J is TRBJ2-2 and V is TRBV9; a weak D match, TRBD2 (8 bases). This CDR3 is 17 amino acids long. CDR1 is SGDLS and CDR2 is YYNGEE in the germline V gene. With 7 bases removed from V and 3 bases from J, the gap between germline ends came to 22 bases. The full variable domain, completed using reference TRBV9 and TRBJ2-2, is DSGVTQTPKHLITATGQRVTLRCSPRSGDLSVYWYQQSLDQGLQFLIQYYNGEERAKGNILERFSAQQFPDLHSELNLSSLELGDSALYFCASGEGAGGLDTGELFFGEGSRLTVL.

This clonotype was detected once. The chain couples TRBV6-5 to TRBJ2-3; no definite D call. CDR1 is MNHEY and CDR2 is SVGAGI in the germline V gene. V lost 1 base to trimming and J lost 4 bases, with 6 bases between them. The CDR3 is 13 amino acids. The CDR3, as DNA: TGTGCCAGCAGTTACTTATCGGCAGATACGCAGTATTTT. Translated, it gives CASSYLSADTQYF.

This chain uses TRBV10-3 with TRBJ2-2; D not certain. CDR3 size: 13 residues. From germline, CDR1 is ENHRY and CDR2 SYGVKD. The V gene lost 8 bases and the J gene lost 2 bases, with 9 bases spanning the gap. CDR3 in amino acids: CAILLGNTGELFF. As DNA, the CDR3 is TGTGCCATCCTCCTCGGCAACACCGGGGAGCTGTTTTTT.

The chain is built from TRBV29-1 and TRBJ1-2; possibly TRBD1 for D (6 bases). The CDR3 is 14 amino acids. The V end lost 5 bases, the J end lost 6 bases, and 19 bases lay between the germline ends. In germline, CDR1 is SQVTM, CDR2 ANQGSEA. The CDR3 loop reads CSVLPRQVLDGYTF. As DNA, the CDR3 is TGCAGCGTTCTCCCCCGACAGGTACTTGATGGCTACACCTTC. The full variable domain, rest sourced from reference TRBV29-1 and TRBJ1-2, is SAVISQKPSRDICQRGTSLTIQCQVDSQVTMMFWYRQQPGQSLTLIATANQGSEATYESGFVIDKFPISRPNLTFSTLTVSNMSPEDSSIYLCSVLPRQVLDGYTFGSGTRLTVV.

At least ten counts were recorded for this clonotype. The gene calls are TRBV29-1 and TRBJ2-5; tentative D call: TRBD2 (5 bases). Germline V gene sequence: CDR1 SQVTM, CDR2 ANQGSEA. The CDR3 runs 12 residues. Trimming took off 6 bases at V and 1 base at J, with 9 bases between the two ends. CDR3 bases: TGCAGCGTGGACTTGGCCCAAGAGACCCAGTACTTC. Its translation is CSVDLAQETQYF.

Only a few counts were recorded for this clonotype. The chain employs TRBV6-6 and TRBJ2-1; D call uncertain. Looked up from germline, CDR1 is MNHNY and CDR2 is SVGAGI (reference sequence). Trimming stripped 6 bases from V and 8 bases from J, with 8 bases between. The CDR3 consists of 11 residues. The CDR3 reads CASSPSDEQFF. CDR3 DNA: TGTGCCAGCAGCCCGAGCGATGAGCAGTTCTTC.

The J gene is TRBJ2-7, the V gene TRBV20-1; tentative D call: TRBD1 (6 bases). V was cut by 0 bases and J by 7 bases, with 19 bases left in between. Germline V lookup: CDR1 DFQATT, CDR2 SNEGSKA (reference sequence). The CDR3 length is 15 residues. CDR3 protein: CSARDTGFRGMEQYF. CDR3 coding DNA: TGCAGTGCTAGAGATACAGGGTTTAGGGGAATGGAGCAGTACTTC.

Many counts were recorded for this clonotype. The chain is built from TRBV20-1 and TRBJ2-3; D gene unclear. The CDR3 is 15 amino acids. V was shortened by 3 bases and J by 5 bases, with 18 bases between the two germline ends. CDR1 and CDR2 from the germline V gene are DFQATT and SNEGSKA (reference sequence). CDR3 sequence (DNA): TGCAGTGCTAGTCTCCGATCCCCTGTGGAAGATACGCAGTATTTT. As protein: CSASLRSPVEDTQYF.

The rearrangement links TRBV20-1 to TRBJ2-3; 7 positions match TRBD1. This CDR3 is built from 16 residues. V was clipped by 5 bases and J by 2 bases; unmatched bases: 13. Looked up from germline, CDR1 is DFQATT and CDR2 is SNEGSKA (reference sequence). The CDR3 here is CSALRLRDSSTDTQYF. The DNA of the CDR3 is TGCAGTGCTCTCCGCCTCCGGGACAGCTCCACAGATACGCAGTATTTT.

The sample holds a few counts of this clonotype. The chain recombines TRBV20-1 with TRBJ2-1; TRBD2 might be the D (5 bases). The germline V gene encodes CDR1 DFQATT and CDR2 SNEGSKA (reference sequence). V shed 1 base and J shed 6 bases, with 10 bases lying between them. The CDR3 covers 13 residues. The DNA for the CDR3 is TGCAGTGCTAGAGGGGGTAGCGTCAATGAGCAGTTCTTC. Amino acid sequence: CSARGGSVNEQFF.

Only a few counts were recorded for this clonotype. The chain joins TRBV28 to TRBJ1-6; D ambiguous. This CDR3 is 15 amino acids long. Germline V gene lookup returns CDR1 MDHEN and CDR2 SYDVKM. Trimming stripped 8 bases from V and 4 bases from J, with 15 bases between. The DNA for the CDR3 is TGTGCCAGCGTGGCCGCTATTTCTTATAATTCACCCCTCCACTTT. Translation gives CASVAAISYNSPLHF.

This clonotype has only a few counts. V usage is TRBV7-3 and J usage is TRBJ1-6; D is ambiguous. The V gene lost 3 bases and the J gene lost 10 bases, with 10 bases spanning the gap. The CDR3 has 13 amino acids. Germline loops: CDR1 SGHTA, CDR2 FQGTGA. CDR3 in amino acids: CASSFDFASPLHF. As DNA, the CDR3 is TGTGCCAGCAGCTTTGATTTTGCCTCACCCCTCCACTTT. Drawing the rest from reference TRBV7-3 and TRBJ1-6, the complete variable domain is GAGVSQTPSNKVTEKGKYVELRCDPISGHTALYWYRQSLGQGPEFLIYFQGTGAADDSGLPNDRFFAVRPEGSVSTLKIQRTERGDSAVYLCASSFDFASPLHFGNGTRLTVT.